The source of this T cell receptor beta chain is a study of cytomegalovirus exposure and HLA in healthy donors. PCR employed 60 Vbeta and 13 Jbeta primers. Under the authors' procedure: Later, an analysis found 75 million to 90 million unique TCR beta chains, and 8.5 million to 12 million of these were shared. The repertoire was sequenced with immunoSEQ multiplex PCR; TCRdb's copy has only in-frame clones and lacks some. The V and J calls and clone size are taken from that table; D and trimming were inferred from the DNA. The sample contains 85,000 to 130,000 clones, approximately 78% of which appear only once. CDR1 is MGHRA, CDR2 YSYEKL, per germline. The CDR3 has 14 residues. The germline V and J ends were trimmed by 1 base and 8 bases, with 11 bases remaining between them.

This chain joins TRBV4-1 and TRBJ1-4; TRBD1 is a possible D gene (5 bases). The origin of this receptor is a woman aged 40-49 years in good health and CMV-seronegative. The sample taken for sequencing was PBMCs. DNA of the CDR3: TGCGCCAGCAGCCAAGTCGAGACAGTAGAAAAACTGTTTTTT. This gives the protein CASSQVETVEKLFF.